This TCR beta chain was sequenced in a study of human T cells and chemical hapten exposure. Study outcomes and limitations: Controls had significantly fewer large CDR3 similarity clusters than were formed by expanded TCRs.

The germline V and J ends were trimmed by 5 bases and 3 bases, with 12 bases remaining between them. CDR1 SGHTA and CDR2 FQGNSA come from the germline V gene. The CDR3 covers 14 residues. TCRdb reanalysed the RACE reads using MiXCR and keeps one entry per CDR3 protein. Of some 71,000 distinct CDR3 sequences detected, approximately 10% appear once; the ten largest clones hold around 7%. Worth noting for this clonotype: The antigen is undetermined.

Time point reported: patch test 2, 6 weeks after DPC sensitization. Treatment specified: therapeutic diphenylcyclopropenone sensitization with weekly scalp DPC. The V call is TRBV7-2, the J call TRBJ2-3; a possible D gene is TRBD2 (5 bases). This specimen was whole blood, taken in connection with sensitization to the hapten diphenylcyclopropenone (DPC). This receptor was taken from a woman aged 45-65 years with alopecia areata. Some clones in this sample may be carry-over from other donors' samples. CDR3 amino acids: CASSPSLATDTQYF. The CDR3 DNA follows: TGTGCCAGCAGCCCCTCCCTAGCAACAGATACGCAGTATTTT.